Shown below are 22 T cell receptor beta chains from a single sample sequenced in a study of identical twins. TCRdb independently ran MiXCR on the 5' RACE reads; one entry per CDR3 protein. The sample has some 560,000 distinct CDR3 sequences; 7.5% to 10% are singletons. These sequences were also reported in another study, on yellow fever vaccine responses in identical twins.

Sequencing was performed on PBMCs. Receptors originate from a woman aged 18-30 years in good health.

This clonotype has just a few counts. The V and J genes are TRBV14 and TRBJ2-1; 9 bases fit TRBD1. From germline, CDR1 is SGHDN and CDR2 FVKESK. J lost 9 bases, V lost 1 base, and 7 bases had no gene match. The CDR3 loop spans 15 amino acids. This CDR3 is CASSQGTGEIGEQFF. As DNA, the CDR3 is TGTGCCAGCAGCCAAGGGACAGGGGAAATCGGTGAGCAGTTCTTC.

This clonotype was detected many times. The chain couples TRBV7-9 to TRBJ2-1, with 13 bases lining up with TRBD2. Germline V gene data show CDR1 as SEHNR and CDR2 as FQNEAQ (reference sequence). This CDR3 comprises 12 residues. The junction had 7 bases not matched to a gene; V was cut back by 11 bases and J by 12 bases. The CDR3 loop is CAEPGLAGMQFF. CDR3 sequence (DNA): TGTGCCGAGCCGGGACTAGCGGGAATGCAGTTCTTC.

This clonotype was recorded many times. This chain links TRBV7-2 with TRBJ2-1; 8 bases line up with TRBD2. The V segment lost 7 bases and the J segment 4 bases; nucleotides outside the gene matches: 15. CDR1 and CDR2 from the germline V gene are SGHTA and FQGNSA. The CDR3 contains 17 residues. Here the CDR3 DNA reads TGTGCCAGCAAGAGGGCGAGCGGGGGCATCCATTACAATGAGCAGTTCTTC. Translating it yields CASKRASGGIHYNEQFF.

This clonotype was found many times. The CDR3 loop is CASSQETSYNEQFF. In nucleotides, the CDR3 is TGTGCCAGCAGCCAAGAAACTAGCTACAATGAGCAGTTCTTC. The chain links TRBV14 to TRBJ2-1; D is possibly TRBD2 (5 bases). CDR3 length equals 14 residues. V was trimmed by 0 bases and J by 3 bases, leaving 6 bases between them. The germline V gene encodes CDR1 SGHDN and CDR2 FVKESK. The complete variable domain, with remaining parts taken from reference TRBV14 and TRBJ2-1, reads EAGVTQFPSHSVIEKGQTVTLRCDPISGHDNLYWYRRVMGKEIKFLLHFVKESKQDESGMPNNRFLAERTGGTYSTLKVQPAELEDSGVYFCASSQETSYNEQFFGPGTRLTVL.

The CDR3 region has the DNA TGTGCCAGCACCCTGACCTGGGGACAGAAAAACATTCAGTACTTC. Amino acid sequence: CASTLTWGQKNIQYF. The chain has TRBV11-3 and TRBJ2-4, with 7 bases fitting TRBD1. The junction had 10 bases not matched to a gene; V was cut back by 7 bases and J by 4 bases. This CDR3 is built from 15 residues. The germline gives CDR1 SGHNT, CDR2 YENEEA. Full variable domain (missing parts from reference TRBV11-3 and TRBJ2-4): EAGVVQSPRYKIIEKKQPVAFWCNPISGHNTLYWYLQNLGQGPELLIRYENEEAVDDSQLPKDRFSAERLKGVDSTLKIQPAELGDSAVYLCASTLTWGQKNIQYFGAGTRLSVL.

This clonotype was counted many times. The chain links TRBV12-3 or TRBV12-4 to TRBJ2-3; D not resolved. V was pared by 6 bases and J by 1 base, with 11 bases between. The CDR3 extends over 14 amino acids. Here the CDR3 DNA reads TGTGCCAGCAGGACTTTAAGGGGCACAGATACGCAGTATTTT. This encodes CASRTLRGTDTQYF.

In its sample, this clonotype was seen a few times. This chain connects TRBV27 to TRBJ2-3, with 8 bases fitting TRBD1. The CDR3 has 15 residues. Germline V gene sequence: CDR1 MNHEY, CDR2 SMNVEV (reference sequence). V gave up 3 bases and J gave up 0 bases; unmatched junction bases: 2. The CDR3 DNA reads as TGTGCCAGCAGTTTTGGACAGGGAAGCACAGATACGCAGTATTTT. It is translated as CASSFGQGSTDTQYF.

J is TRBJ2-1 and V is TRBV4-1; D is unclear. This CDR3 region has 17 residues. The V and J ends lost 0 bases and 0 bases respectively, with 12 bases between them. Germline assignment: CDR1 MGHRA and CDR2 YSYEKL. CDR3 loop: CASSQEPVSNSYNEQFF. The CDR3 region has the DNA TGCGCCAGCAGCCAAGAACCGGTCTCGAACTCCTACAATGAGCAGTTCTTC.

This clonotype was seen ten or more times. The chain combines TRBV5-1 with TRBJ2-7; TRBD2 might be the D (7 bases). The V end lost 0 bases, the J end lost 4 bases, and 20 bases lay between the germline ends. The CDR3 has 17 amino acids. Germline CDR1 reads SGHRS; CDR2 reads YFSETQ. In DNA, the CDR3 is TGCGCCAGCAGCTTGGAGGAGGCGGGGGCAGGGTGGTACGAGCAGTACTTC. Encoded protein: CASSLEEAGAGWYEQYF.

This clonotype was seen more than once but under ten times. In DNA form, the CDR3 reads TGCAGCGTGGGTGGGACAGGGGGCCTCTACGAGCAGTACTTC. Translating gives CSVGGTGGLYEQYF. The V and J genes are TRBV29-1 and TRBJ2-7; the match to TRBD1 covers 12 bases. V was clipped by 6 bases and J by 3 bases; unmatched bases: 6. The germline CDR1 and CDR2 sequences are SQVTM and ANQGSEA. The CDR3 runs to 14 residues.

This clonotype was found a few times. The rearrangement uses TRBV7-9 and TRBJ2-7; 7 bases line up with TRBD1. The germline V gene encodes CDR1 SEHNR and CDR2 FQNEAQ (reference sequence). The CDR3 is 14 residues long. Trimming removed 3 bases from V and 2 bases from J; junction bases left unmatched: 4. The CDR3 DNA is TGTGCCAGCAGCTTGTGGGACAGCCCCTACGAGCAGTACTTC. Protein product: CASSLWDSPYEQYF.

The chain combines TRBV29-1 with TRBJ2-7; 11 positions agree with TRBD2. The CDR3 covers 13 residues. The J segment lost 7 bases and the V segment lost 2 bases, leaving 4 bases of the junction unmatched. The germline V gene has CDR1 SQVTM and CDR2 ANQGSEA. The CDR3 region has the DNA TGCAGCGTTGAAAGACTAGCGGGACGGGAGCAGTACTTC. This codes for CSVERLAGREQYF.

This clonotype was seen more than once but under ten times. The chain joins TRBV4-3 to TRBJ2-3, with a weak D call TRBD1 (6 bases). The V end was cut by 3 bases, the J end by 1 base, with 11 bases between. In germline, CDR1 is LGHNA, CDR2 YSLEER. CDR3 length: 15 residues. The DNA for the CDR3 is TGCGCCAGCAGCCAGTACAGGGTCGGCACAGATACGCAGTATTTT. Its translation is CASSQYRVGTDTQYF.

This chain connects TRBV20-1 to TRBJ2-7; the match to TRBD2 covers 11 bases. CDR3 length: 18 residues. The germline V gene encodes CDR1 DFQATT and CDR2 SNEGSKA (reference sequence). The J segment lost 0 bases and the V segment lost 2 bases, leaving 12 bases of the junction unmatched. CDR3 sequence (DNA): TGCAGTGCTAGAAGTTTCATCCCTAGCGGGGGGAGCTCCTACGAGCAGTACTTC. Translating it yields CSARSFIPSGGSSYEQYF.

This clonotype appeared many times. The chain is built from TRBV20-1 and TRBJ2-2; no clear D gene. Deletions cut 1 base from V and 1 base from J, with 10 bases between. Germline lookup yields CDR1 DFQATT and CDR2 SNEGSKA (reference sequence). This CDR3 has 15 residues. DNA for the CDR3: TGCAGTGCTAGAGTTGGGCAGCTGAACACCGGGGAGCTGTTTTTT. Its translation is CSARVGQLNTGELFF.

The rearrangement links TRBV5-1 to TRBJ2-7, with TRBD2 identical over 7 bases. The CDR3 contains 15 residues. Germline V CDR1 and CDR2: SGHRS, YFSETQ. The trim removed 0 bases at V and 2 bases at J, leaving 5 bases unmatched. For the CDR3, the DNA is TGCGCCAGCAGCTTGGAGGGACGGGGGGCCTACGAGCAGTACTTC. It yields the protein CASSLEGRGAYEQYF.

This chain uses TRBV6-5 with TRBJ2-3, with D tentatively TRBD2 (6 bases). The CDR3 is 15 amino acids. Trimming took 8 bases from V and 0 from J, leaving 15 bases between them. Germline V gives CDR1 MNHEY, CDR2 SVGAGI. The CDR3 sequence: CASLLPSASTDTQYF. In DNA form, the CDR3 reads TGTGCCAGCTTACTACCTAGCGCTAGCACAGATACGCAGTATTTT.

This clonotype was counted between two and nine times. This sequence joins TRBV7-2 and TRBJ2-1, with D uncertain. In germline, CDR1 is SGHTA, CDR2 FQGNSA. The CDR3 length is 16 residues. With 1 base removed from V and 2 bases from J, the gap between germline ends came to 12 bases. CDR3 residues: CASSLGPPSPYNEQFF. The CDR3 coding sequence is TGTGCCAGCAGCTTAGGACCCCCCAGCCCCTACAATGAGCAGTTCTTC.

This clonotype has at least ten counts. The rearrangement links TRBV12-3 or TRBV12-4 to TRBJ2-1; D might be TRBD1 (6 bases). V gave up 4 bases and J gave up 10 bases, with 11 bases separating them. This CDR3 has 12 amino acids. Written as DNA, the CDR3 is TGTGCCAGCAGTTCCACAGGGTCCGAGCAGTTCTTC. The encoded protein is CASSSTGSEQFF.

This clonotype was counted a few times. CDR3 in amino acids: CASSNLGTSAYNEQFF. CDR3 DNA sequence: TGTGCCAGCAGTAACCTAGGGACTAGCGCCTACAATGAGCAGTTCTTC. The rearrangement links TRBV12-3 or TRBV12-4 to TRBJ2-1; the match to TRBD2 covers 10 bases. V gave up 5 bases and J gave up 2 bases; unmatched junction bases: 6. This CDR3 is 16 amino acids long.

This clonotype was seen a few times. This rearrangement joins TRBV30 to TRBJ2-1; 7 bases are a match to TRBD2. Germline-derived CDR1 and CDR2 are GTSNPN and SVGIG (reference sequence). With V trimmed by 5 bases and J by 6 bases, 10 bases remained unmatched. The CDR3 covers 14 residues. The CDR3: CAWGGLGRGNEQFF. The CDR3 coding sequence is TGTGCCTGGGGCGGACTAGGGCGGGGCAATGAGCAGTTCTTC.

In this sample, this clonotype turned up many times. The genes are TRBV3-1 and TRBJ2-7; D remains ambiguous. CDR3 length equals 14 residues. The germline CDR1 and CDR2 sequences are LGHDT and YNNKEL (reference sequence). V gave up 0 bases and J gave up 2 bases, with 8 bases separating them. CDR3 sequence: CASSQEQSTYEQYF. The CDR3 DNA reads TGTGCCAGCAGCCAAGAGCAATCAACCTACGAGCAGTACTTC.